The next 9 T cell receptor delta chains were all read from a single sample in a study of γδ T cells in repeated Plasmodium falciparum infection. Flow sorting of PBMC yielded separate Vgamma9/Vdelta2+ and Vdelta2-negative gammadelta T cell populations for bulk repertoire analysis. TCRdb fed the multiplex PCR reads into CATT to redo clone calling. The sample has under 65,000 delta-chain clones; around 1.7% are singletons. The sample comprised gamma-delta T cells from blood. The origin of the receptors is a pool of human donors (malaria-infected and uninfected, not separated).

Concerning this clone itself: Given a much more abundant clone one base away, this may be a read error. At the DNA level, this CDR3 is encoded by other sequences in the same sample as well. The chain employs TRDV1 and TRDJ1, with TRDD3 matching over 9 bases. This CDR3 comprises 21 residues. Looked up from germline, CDR1 is TSWWSYY and CDR2 is QGS. The CDR3 is CALGEPTYWGYGGSYTDKLIF. CDR3 nucleotide sequence: TGTGCTCTCGGGGAACCTACGTACTGGGGATACGGGGGGTCGTACACCGATAAACTCATCTTT.

This clone was seen more than once but under ten times. TCRdb records a much larger clone's protein for this DNA, with a difference at residue 8 that likely arises from a read error; the protein given is the translation of the DNA. The chain combines TRDV2 with TRDJ1; 13 positions agree with TRDD3. The J gene comes from matching the DNA to germline here; TCRdb lacks it. Unmatched junction bases numbered 21, after V lost 4 bases and J lost 2 bases. Looked up from germline, CDR1 is GEAIGNYY and CDR2 is EKD. The CDR3 contains 21 residues. This CDR3 reads CACDQRGTTGGYGYSTDKLIF. In nucleotides, the CDR3 is TGTGCCTGTGATCAACGGGGGACTACTGGGGGATACGGGTACTCTACCGATAAACTCATCTTT.

A note on this clone: TCRdb's entry gives the protein of a much larger clone, which mismatches this DNA's translation at residue 10, likely from a read error; the protein reported here is translated from the DNA. The chain is built from TRDV2 and TRDJ1, with 9 bases that match TRDD3. TCRdb supplies no J gene; here it was assigned by aligning the nucleotide sequence to germline. V shed 0 bases and J 1 base; nucleotides not matched to a gene: 23. This CDR3 is 22 amino acids long. CDR1 GEAIGNYY and CDR2 EKD come from the germline V gene. CDR3 amino acids: CACDTINPSALGEGPLTDKLIF. CDR3 DNA sequence: TGTGCCTGTGACACCATTAACCCCTCCGCACTGGGGGAAGGTCCGCTCACCGATAAACTCATCTTT.

Details on this clone: TCRdb has a much larger clone's protein, which differs at residue 13 from the translation of this DNA, likely because of a read error; what is shown is the protein translated from the DNA. The J gene is TRDJ1, the V gene TRDV1; TRDD3 aligns across 13 bases. The V segment lost 0 bases and the J segment 4 bases; nucleotides outside the gene matches: 11. Germline V CDR1 and CDR2: TSWWSYY, QGS. This CDR3 region has 19 residues. CDR3 DNA sequence: TGTGCTCTTGGGGAACTTCCTCACAACTGGGGGATACGCAACGATAAACTCATCTTT. It is translated as CALGELPHNWGIRNDKLIF.

This clone was detected a few times. TCRdb pairs this DNA with a much larger clone's protein that differs at residue 15, likely a read error; the protein shown was translated from the DNA. The V call is TRDV1, the J call TRDJ1; 11 bases are shared with TRDD3. Germline matching of the DNA provided the J gene here, since TCRdb leaves it blank. Germline V gene lookup returns CDR1 TSWWSYY and CDR2 QGS. The V gene end was trimmed by 2 bases and the J gene end by 7 bases; junction bases not matched to a gene: 24. This CDR3 has 21 residues. CDR3 coding DNA: TGTGCTCTTGGGGAATCATATCTTGCCTACTGGGGGATAAAGAGGAGGGTTAAACTCATCTTT. It codes for CALGESYLAYWGIKRRVKLIF.

This clone was detected ten times or more. TCRdb records a much larger clone's protein for this DNA, with a difference at residue 9 that likely arises from a read error; the protein given is the translation of the DNA. The chain links TRDV1 to TRDJ1, with 13 bases aligning to TRDD3. TCRdb supplies no J gene; here it was assigned by aligning the nucleotide sequence to germline. The germline V gene has CDR1 TSWWSYY and CDR2 QGS. The CDR3 contains 20 residues. With 3 bases clipped from V and 0 bases from J, the junction kept 13 bases outside the gene matches. This chain's CDR3 is CALGDLISHWGIRHTDKLIF. The CDR3 DNA sequence: TGTGCTCTTGGGGATCTCATTTCGCACTGGGGGATACGGCACACCGATAAACTCATCTTT.

This clone has ten or more counts. This DNA translates differently at residue 15 from the TCRdb protein, which is that of a much larger clone; a read error is likely, and the protein shown is the DNA's own translation. This rearrangement joins TRDV2 to TRDJ1, with 11 nucleotides matching TRDD3. The CDR3 runs to 17 residues. Germline CDR1 GEAIGNYY, CDR2 EKD. CDR3: CACGLGDIFGSADKPIF. The CDR3 nucleotides read TGTGCCTGCGGACTGGGGGATATTTTTGGGTCCGCCGATAAACCCATCTTT.

This clone was seen ten or more times. The protein held in TCRdb is that of a much larger clone and does not match this DNA's translation at residue 13, likely because of a read error; the protein shown is translated from the DNA. V gene TRDV1 combines with J gene TRDJ1; TRDD3 agrees at 10 bases. Germline values: CDR1 TSWWSYY, CDR2 QGS. V gave up 6 bases and J gave up 4 bases; unmatched junction bases: 17. The CDR3 spans 18 residues. The CDR3 DNA is TGTGCTCTTGGTATTCACGACCATGGGGGGGATACGGACGATAAACTCATCTTT. Amino acid sequence: CALGIHDHGGDTDDKLIF.

This clone was counted at least ten times. The J gene is TRDJ1, the V gene TRDV1; D is possibly TRDD2 or TRDD3 (7 bases each). V lost 6 bases and J lost 0, with 23 bases in between. CDR3 length: 18 amino acids. CDR1 TSWWSYY and CDR2 QGS come from the germline V gene. In DNA, the CDR3 is TGTGCTCTTGGTTTCCTACGTTTGGCTGGGGGGTACACCGATAAACTCATCTTT. Translated, it gives CALGFLRLAGGYTDKLIF.